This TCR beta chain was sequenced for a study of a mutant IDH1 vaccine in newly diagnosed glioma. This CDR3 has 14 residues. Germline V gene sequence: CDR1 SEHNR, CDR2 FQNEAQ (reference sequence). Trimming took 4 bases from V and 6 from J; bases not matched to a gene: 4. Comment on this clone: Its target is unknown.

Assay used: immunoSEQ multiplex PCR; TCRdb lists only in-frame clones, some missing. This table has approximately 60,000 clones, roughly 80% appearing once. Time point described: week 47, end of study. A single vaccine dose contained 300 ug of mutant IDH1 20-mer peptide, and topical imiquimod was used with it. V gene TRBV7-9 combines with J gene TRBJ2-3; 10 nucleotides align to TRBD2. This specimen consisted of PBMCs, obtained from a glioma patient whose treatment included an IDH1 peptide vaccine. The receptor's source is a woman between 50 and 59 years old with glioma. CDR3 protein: CASSSSGGGDTQYF. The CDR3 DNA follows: TGTGCCAGCAGCTCTAGCGGGGGAGGGGATACGCAGTATTTT.